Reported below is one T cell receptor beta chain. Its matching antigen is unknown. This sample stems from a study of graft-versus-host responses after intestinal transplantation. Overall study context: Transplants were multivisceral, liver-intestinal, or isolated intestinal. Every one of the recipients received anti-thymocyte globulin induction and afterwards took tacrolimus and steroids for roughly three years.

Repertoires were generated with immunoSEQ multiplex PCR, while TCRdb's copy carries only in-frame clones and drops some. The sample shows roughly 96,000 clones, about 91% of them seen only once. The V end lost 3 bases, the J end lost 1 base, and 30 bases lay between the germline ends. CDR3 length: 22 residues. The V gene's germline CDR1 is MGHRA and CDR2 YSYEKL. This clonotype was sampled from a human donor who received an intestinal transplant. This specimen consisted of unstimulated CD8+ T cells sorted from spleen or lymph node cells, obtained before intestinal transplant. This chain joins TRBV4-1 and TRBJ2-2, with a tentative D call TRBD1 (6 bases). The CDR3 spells CASSQRDVTGSLTQMNTGELFF. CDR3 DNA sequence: TGCGCCAGCAGCCAGCGTGATGTTACAGGGTCCCTTACACAGATGAACACCGGGGAGCTGTTTTTT.